This T cell receptor beta chain stems from a study of blood T cell repertoires in COVID-19. Study information: The study drew acute and convalescent COVID-19 samples from the United States, Italy and Spain. T cells, B-cell-depleted T cells, or PBMCs provided the cDNA or gDNA that served as material.

Per the authors' pipeline: The assay estimated nucleated cells by amplifying reference gene primers. Method: immunoSEQ multiplex PCR; TCRdb's copy keeps in-frame clones and lacks some. Clone size and V and J calls were adopted from that table, with D and trimming inferred from the DNA. The data contain some 25,000 clones, 75% to 85% of them seen just once; the ten biggest clones take up 8.6%. Trimming removed 5 bases from V and 4 bases from J, with 13 bases in between. CDR3 length: 14 residues. The V gene's germline CDR1 is MNHEY and CDR2 SMNVEV (reference sequence). The sequenced material came from peripheral blood. The V gene is TRBV27, the J gene TRBJ2-3; D may be TRBD2 (7 bases). The sequence came from a human donor in a cohort sampled during active COVID-19. CDR3 sequence (DNA): TGTGCCAGCAGTATCCTAGGGGGGGCAGATACGCAGTATTTT. This sequence encodes CASSILGGADTQYF.